This T cell receptor beta chain was recorded in a study of cytomegalovirus exposure and HLA in healthy donors. Libraries were prepared by immunoSEQ multiplex PCR; TCRdb keeps only in-frame clonotypes and omits some of them. The sample comprises 120,000 to 150,000 clones, almost 85% of which are singletons, and more than 1.4% rests with the top ten. The study, taken as a whole, reports: In vitro experiments confirmed that a few CMV-associated chains were specific for CMV antigens. Reports described diagnosis of cytomegalovirus status by the classifier as highly specific and sensitive. Despite most TCR sequences being rare, some public TCRs occurred in many donors.

The germline V gene has CDR1 GTSNPN and CDR2 SVGIG (reference sequence). This CDR3 spans 16 amino acids. V was clipped by 2 bases and J by 3 bases, with 17 bases between them. Points on this clone: As yet, its antigen is unknown.

The TCR comes from a woman in her twenties or thirties in good health and CMV-seronegative. The genes are TRBV30 and TRBJ1-5, with D hard to call. Sequenced input: PBMCs. In DNA, the CDR3 is TGTGCCTGGAGTTTATTGGTCCCCAGGAACAATCAGCCCCAGCATTTT. Translation: CAWSLLVPRNNQPQHF.